These 21 T cell receptor beta chains originate from one sample sequenced in a study of PD-1 blockade in classical Hodgkin lymphoma. Each and every patient relapsed after autologous stem cell transplantation, and patients got differing brentuximab vedotin exposure. Data came from immunoSEQ multiplex PCR; TCRdb stores just in-frame clones and leaves some out. In the table there are tens of thousands of clones, 85% to 90% of which are singletons. The source was peripheral blood mononuclear cells (PBMCs), collected at baseline. All receptors come from a human donor with classical Hodgkin lymphoma.

The rearrangement joins TRBV19 to TRBJ1-4; the match to TRBD1 covers 7 bases. Germline CDR1 LNHDA, CDR2 SQIVND (reference sequence). J gave up 5 bases and V 4 bases, and 4 bases lay outside the gene matches. This CDR3 is 14 amino acids long. The CDR3 loop is CASSNAGGNEKLFF. The CDR3 DNA reads TGTGCCAGTAGTAATGCAGGGGGGAATGAAAAACTGTTTTTT.

The chain recombines TRBV9 with TRBJ2-7, with 7 bases aligning to TRBD1. V shed 2 bases and J 4 bases; nucleotides not matched to a gene: 12. This CDR3 contains 16 residues. Germline V gives CDR1 SGDLS, CDR2 YYNGEE. The CDR3 sequence is CASSVSSTGVPYEQYF. The CDR3 coding sequence is TGTGCCAGCAGCGTTTCCTCCACAGGGGTGCCATACGAGCAGTACTTC.

This clone was seen just once. The chain employs TRBV7-3 and TRBJ1-2, with 8 bases that match TRBD1. Per germline, CDR1 SGHTA and CDR2 FQGTGA. This CDR3 region has 13 residues. The V gene end was trimmed by 1 base and the J gene end by 6 bases; junction bases not matched to a gene: 1. The CDR3 loop reads CASSLRGQDGYTF. In DNA form, the CDR3 reads TGTGCCAGCAGCTTAAGGGGACAGGATGGCTACACCTTC.

The CDR3 here is CASSVAGQDYGYTF. CDR3 DNA: TGTGCCAGCAGCGTAGCTGGTCAGGACTATGGCTACACCTTC. The V gene is TRBV9, the J gene TRBJ1-2; D gene unclear. Trimming shortened V by 0 bases and J by 3 bases, and 9 bases separated the two germline ends. In germline, CDR1 is SGDLS, CDR2 YYNGEE. CDR3 length: 14 amino acids. Combining the CDR3 with reference TRBV9 and TRBJ1-2 gives the whole variable domain DSGVTQTPKHLITATGQRVTLRCSPRSGDLSVYWYQQSLDQGLQFLIQYYNGEERAKGNILERFSAQQFPDLHSELNLSSLELGDSALYFCASSVAGQDYGYTFGSGTRLTVV.

J is TRBJ1-4 and V is TRBV2, with 7 bases lining up with TRBD1. CDR3 length: 13 amino acids. The germline gives CDR1 SNHLY, CDR2 FYNNEI. The junction had 3 bases not matched to a gene; V was cut back by 8 bases and J by 3 bases. In DNA form, the CDR3 reads TGTGCCAGCTGGGGACAGCCTAATGAAAAACTGTTTTTT. Translation gives CASWGQPNEKLFF.

The chain recombines TRBV27 with TRBJ2-1; 10 bases are shared with TRBD1. V shed 5 bases, J shed 8 bases, and the junction held 6 bases outside the gene matches. This CDR3 has 14 residues. Germline CDR1 MNHEY, CDR2 SMNVEV (reference sequence). The DNA of the CDR3 is TGTGCCAGCAGTGTAGGACAGGGGGGCCATGAGCAGTTCTTC. Its protein product is CASSVGQGGHEQFF.

This chain links TRBV28 with TRBJ1-2, with 8 bases that match TRBD1. Looked up from germline, CDR1 is MDHEN and CDR2 is SYDVKM. The CDR3 has 15 amino acids. V lost 7 bases, J lost 7 bases, and 14 bases stayed unmatched. The CDR3 loop reads CASTLGKDRVFGYTF. The CDR3 DNA sequence: TGTGCCAGCACACTTGGGAAGGACAGGGTCTTTGGCTACACCTTC.

The chain carries TRBV7-9 and TRBJ2-1; 8 positions agree with TRBD1. The germline V gene has CDR1 SEHNR and CDR2 FQNEAQ (reference sequence). The CDR3 sequence is 14 residues long. V shed 5 bases and J 7 bases; nucleotides not matched to a gene: 7. The CDR3 DNA sequence: TGTGCCAGCAGCCCAGGACAGGGTCCAAATGAGCAGTTCTTC. Its protein product is CASSPGQGPNEQFF.

The CDR3 bases are TGTGCCAGTTGGCCGCGGGGGGGCAATGAGCAGTTCTTC. Translated: CASWPRGGNEQFF. This rearrangement joins TRBV27 to TRBJ2-1; TRBD2 agrees at 9 bases. The germline V gene encodes CDR1 MNHEY and CDR2 SMNVEV (reference sequence). The ends lost 9 bases at V and 6 bases at J; junction bases unmatched: 6. This CDR3 comprises 13 residues.

The rearrangement links TRBV5-5 to TRBJ2-7; D is possibly TRBD2 (7 bases). CDR3 length: 15 residues. CDR1 and CDR2 from the germline V gene are SGHKS and YYEKEE (reference sequence). V lost 4 bases to trimming and J lost 3 bases, with 17 bases between them. The DNA of the CDR3 is TGTGCCAGCAGCCCACCACGAGGGGGGGGCTACGAGCAGTACTTC. It encodes CASSPPRGGGYEQYF.

This clone was observed a few times. The rearrangement joins TRBV13 to TRBJ2-7, with unresolved D. The CDR3 is 13 amino acids. The germline V gene has CDR1 PRHDT and CDR2 FYEKMQ (reference sequence). V was cut by 2 bases and J by 3 bases, with 8 bases left in between. The CDR3 DNA follows: TGTGCCAGCAGCTTAAACGGCAACTACGAGCAGTACTTC. Protein: CASSLNGNYEQYF.

V is TRBV29-1 and J is TRBJ2-4, with D unclear. V lost 4 bases and J 0 bases, leaving 10 bases between the germline ends. The CDR3 runs to 14 residues. Germline V gives CDR1 SQVTM, CDR2 ANQGSEA. CDR3 sequence (DNA): TGCAGCGTTGTGGAAGACGTAGCCAAAAACATTCAGTACTTC. This gives the protein CSVVEDVAKNIQYF.

This sequence joins TRBV21-1 and TRBJ1-1; TRBD1, as called in the table, went unchecked against the DNA. TRBV21-1 is deemed a pseudogene. The CDR3 length is 16 residues. The CDR3 DNA follows: TGTGCCAGTAGGGTCACAGACAGGAGAAGGAACACTGAAGCTTTCTTT. It codes for CASRVTDRRRNTEAFF.

The chain combines TRBV18 with TRBJ2-7; D is possibly TRBD1 (6 bases). V gave up 4 bases and J gave up 6 bases, with 13 bases separating them. Germline V gene lookup returns CDR1 KGHSH and CDR2 LQKENI. This CDR3 has 13 residues. In DNA form, the CDR3 reads TGTGCCAGCTCACTATTACAGGGTGTCGAGCAGTACTTC. Translation: CASSLLQGVEQYF. Complete variable domain (other parts from reference TRBV18 and TRBJ2-7): NAGVMQNPRHLVRRRGQEARLRCSPMKGHSHVYWYRQLPEEGLKFMVYLQKENIIDESGMPKERFSAEFPKEGPSILRIQQVVRGDSAAYFCASSLLQGVEQYFGPGTRLTVT.

The genes are TRBV5-5 and TRBJ2-7; unclear D gene. Deletions cut 4 bases from V and 0 bases from J, with 17 bases between. Germline CDR1 and CDR2: SGHKS and YYEKEE (reference sequence). CDR3 length equals 16 residues. CDR3 sequence reads: CASSQNDGLPSYEQYF. CDR3 DNA sequence: TGTGCCAGCAGCCAAAATGACGGATTACCCTCCTACGAGCAGTACTTC.

V gene TRBV28 combines with J gene TRBJ2-2; D might be TRBD1 (6 bases). The germline gives CDR1 MDHEN, CDR2 SYDVKM. CDR3 length equals 13 residues. Trimming took off 3 bases at V and 6 bases at J, with 8 bases between the two ends. The CDR3 spells CASSFDRPGELFF. CDR3 in DNA: TGTGCCAGCAGTTTTGACAGGCCCGGGGAGCTGTTTTTT. Together with reference TRBV28 and TRBJ2-2, the CDR3 gives the full variable domain: DVKVTQSSRYLVKRTGEKVFLECVQDMDHENMFWYRQDPGLGLRLIYFSYDVKMKEKGDIPEGYSVSREKKERFSLILESASTNQTSMYLCASSFDRPGELFFGEGSRLTVL.

This rearrangement joins TRBV19 to TRBJ1-5; D not certain. The CDR3 runs to 11 residues. V lost 1 base, J lost 11 bases, and 6 bases lay in between. Per germline, CDR1 LNHDA and CDR2 SQIVND (reference sequence). Written as DNA, the CDR3 is TGTGCCAGTAGTATAGGGCAGGCCCAGCATTTT. Protein: CASSIGQAQHF.

The V and J genes are TRBV28 and TRBJ1-2; 9 bases fit TRBD1. Germline loops: CDR1 MDHEN, CDR2 SYDVKM. This CDR3 has 15 residues. Trimming took 5 bases from V and 6 from J; bases not matched to a gene: 10. CDR3 region: CASSPWDRVIDGYTF. The DNA for the CDR3 is TGTGCCAGCAGTCCCTGGGACAGGGTTATCGATGGCTACACCTTC.

The chain has TRBV4-1 and TRBJ1-5; D possibly corresponds to TRBD1 (6 bases). Trimming stripped 8 bases from V and 3 bases from J, with 14 bases between. Germline V gives CDR1 MGHRA, CDR2 YSYEKL. The CDR3 is made up of 14 amino acids. The chain's CDR3 is CASGSGQHNQPQHF. DNA for the CDR3: TGCGCCAGCGGCTCCGGACAGCACAATCAGCCCCAGCATTTT.

The chain carries TRBV29-1 and TRBJ2-1; 8 nucleotides line up with TRBD2. J lost 9 bases, V lost 0 bases, and 4 bases had no gene match. This CDR3 has 13 amino acids. Germline CDR1 SQVTM, CDR2 ANQGSEA. This CDR3 reads CSVEEVAGTEQFF. The DNA for the CDR3 is TGCAGCGTTGAAGAGGTAGCGGGAACTGAGCAGTTCTTC.

The chain has TRBV28 and TRBJ2-7; 8 bases match TRBD1. With 8 bases clipped from V and 2 bases from J, the junction kept 5 bases outside the gene matches. CDR1 is MDHEN and CDR2 is SYDVKM in the germline V gene. CDR3 length: 13 residues. Here the CDR3 DNA reads TGTGCCAGCTCGGACAGGGCGGCCTACGAGCAGTACTTC. Translating it yields CASSDRAAYEQYF.